This T cell receptor beta chain was documented in a study of cytomegalovirus exposure and HLA in healthy donors. Regarding this clone: The antigen remains undetermined.

Study findings and constraints: Rare TCR sequences predominated, though certain public TCRs were found in many donors. Across donors, sequencing depth was assumed by presence/absence analyses to be roughly uniform. The study flagged some 170 TCR beta chains as cytomegalovirus-associated.

A multiplex PCR was run with 60 Vbeta primers and 13 Jbeta primers. Method: immunoSEQ multiplex PCR; TCRdb's copy keeps in-frame clones and lacks some. The table lists some 120,000 clones. At the time of sampling, donors were nominally healthy, though unrecorded immune exposures were likely. The V end lost 7 bases, the J end lost 5 bases, and 14 bases lay between the germline ends. The V gene's germline CDR1 is MNHNY and CDR2 SVGAGI (reference sequence). The CDR3 sequence is 13 residues long. Sequenced: PBMCs. This clonotype originated in a man younger than 35 in good health and CMV-seronegative. V is TRBV6-6 and J is TRBJ1-1, with D maybe TRBD1 (5 bases). CDR3 nucleotides: TGTGCCAGCACCGTCCTAGGGGATACTGAAGCTTTCTTT. Translation gives CASTVLGDTEAFF.